The sequence of this T cell receptor beta chain was determined in a study of TIL therapy for anti-PD-1-resistant metastatic lung cancer. A remark on this clone: The antigen is undetermined.

This was the immunoSEQ v3 assay. Here immunoSEQ multiplex PCR was the method, and the copy in TCRdb shows in-frame clones only, minus some. The sample shows under 70,000 clones, 80% to 90% of them seen only once. This sample's time point: pre-treatment sample, taken before nivolumab and TIL therapy. Adults with stage 4 NSCLC were enrolled in a phase I trial. Germline CDR1 and CDR2: MGHRA and YSYEKL. V was clipped by 4 bases and J by 0 bases; unmatched bases: 6. The CDR3 loop spans 17 amino acids. Findings of the study overall: This highly selected cohort may not generalize to typical lung cancer patients.

This chain links TRBV4-1 with TRBJ2-1; 10 positions match TRBD2. The TCR was taken from a person aged 25 to 85 with non-small cell lung cancer. The specimen comprised blood, sampled at baseline. CDR3 residues: CASSLWTSGSSYNEQFF. CDR3 coding DNA: TGCGCCAGCAGCCTTTGGACTAGCGGAAGCTCCTACAATGAGCAGTTCTTC.